This is a list of T cell receptor beta chains from one sample in a study of regulatory T cells in long-lasting Graves disease. TCRdb reprocessed the multiplex PCR reads with MiXCR, giving one entry per CDR3 protein. The table records 350,000 to 550,000 distinct CDR3 sequences, approximately 15% of them present only once. These data were likewise used in another study, on T cells in Graves' hyperthyroidism and ophthalmopathy.

Source: peripheral blood mononuclear cells (PBMCs), taken at new diagnosis, from a patient treated with antithyroid drugs. These receptor sequences come from a woman aged 45-59 years with Graves disease. Each CDR3 is given with its conserved first and last residue. D genes are given only for firm matches. Size is omitted from some rows. Given values are once, few, many or a class for expanded clones.

clone_size,d_call,cdr3_length,v_call,j_call,cdr3_nt,cdr3_aa
few,TRBD1,20,TRBV4-2,TRBJ1-4,TGTGCCAGCAGCCCCCGATCGGGTGGGACAGGCCCTGCAACTAATGAAAAACTGTTTTTT,CASSPRSGGTGPATNEKLFF
many,TRBD1,13,TRBV29-1,TRBJ2-5,TGCAGCGCCCTACAGGGGGCTCAAGAGACCCAGTACTTC,CSALQGAQETQYF
few,NA,15,TRBV7-8,TRBJ2-5,TGTGCCAGCAGACCAAGGGGGGAGGATCAAGAGACCCAGTACTTC,CASRPRGEDQETQYF
many,NA,13,TRBV2,TRBJ2-1,TGTGCCAACTCCCCTCTAGTCAGCAATGAGCAGTTCTTC,CANSPLVSNEQFF
many,TRBD2,17,TRBV10-3,TRBJ2-2,TGTGCCATCACCCAAGGACTAGCGGGTAGCCCCACCGGGGAGCTGTTTTTT,CAITQGLAGSPTGELFF
many,TRBD2,21,TRBV28,TRBJ2-7,TGTGCCAGCAGCCCAAGTTGGGGTCAGCTGACTAGCGGCCCGAGCTCCTACGAGCAGTACTTC,CASSPSWGQLTSGPSSYEQYF
few,TRBD1,16,TRBV19,TRBJ1-5,TGTGCCAGTAACCTTCTAGGGGACAGGGTGAATCAGCCCCAGCATTTT,CASNLLGDRVNQPQHF
many,NA,15,TRBV18,TRBJ1-2,TGTGCCAGCTCACCCGGGGGGGCCGCTAACTATGGCTACACCTTC,CASSPGGAANYGYTF
few,TRBD1,15,TRBV10-3,TRBJ1-6,TGTGCCATCAGTGACAGGGACAGGGGTGAGTCACCCCTCCACTTT,CAISDRDRGESPLHF
NA,TRBD1,14,TRBV28,TRBJ2-5,TGTGCCAGCAGCTGGACAGGGGGCGTAGAGACCCAGTACTTC,CASSWTGGVETQYF
few,NA,13,TRBV2,TRBJ1-5,TGTGCCAGCAGTGAAGGGTTCCATCAGCCCCAGCATTTT,CASSEGFHQPQHF
many,TRBD2,15,TRBV5-1,TRBJ2-7,TGCGCCAGCAGCTTGCTGAGCGGGAGAAACTACGAGCAGTACTTC,CASSLLSGRNYEQYF
many,NA,13,TRBV28,TRBJ1-5,TGTGCCAGCAGTTTATCCCAGGCTCAGCCCCAGCATTTT,CASSLSQAQPQHF
NA,NA,13,TRBV29-1,TRBJ1-2,TGCAGCGCCGGCCGAGGGGGAGACTATGACTACACCTTC,CSAGRGGDYDYTF
many,NA,14,TRBV11-2,TRBJ2-7,TGTGCCAGCAGCTTACCAGGTCGGACCTACGAGCAGTACTTC,CASSLPGRTYEQYF
NA,NA,14,TRBV4-1,TRBJ1-5,TGCGCCAGCAGCGCCGGGGATTACCATCAGCCCCAGCATTTT,CASSAGDYHQPQHF
NA,TRBD1,15,TRBV28,TRBJ1-4,TGTGCCAGCGGTTTTGAGTCCGGGACAGGGGGAAAACTGTTTTTT,CASGFESGTGGKLFF
few,TRBD2,15,TRBV4-2,TRBJ2-3,TGTGCCAGCAGCCATCAGACTAGCGGGAGCGATACGCAGTATTTT,CASSHQTSGSDTQYF
NA,NA,10,TRBV7-9,TRBJ2-7,TGTGCCTGTGGGGTCCACGAGCAGTACTTC,CACGVHEQYF
many,TRBD1,14,TRBV5-1,TRBJ2-3,TGCGCCAGTGGACGGGACAGGGAAACAGATACGCAGTATTTT,CASGRDRETDTQYF
many,TRBD2,15,TRBV5-1,TRBJ2-7,TGCGCCAGCAGCCTTAACGCGGGAGGATCCTACGAGCAGTACTTC,CASSLNAGGSYEQYF
many,NA,17,TRBV7-9,TRBJ2-3,TGTGCCAGCAGCTTGGGGGATCGGGGGAGTGGAACAGATACGCAGTATTTT,CASSLGDRGSGTDTQYF
NA,NA,14,TRBV5-1,TRBJ1-1,TGCGCCAGCTCCCCCCCGGGAACCTACACTGAAGCTTTCTTT,CASSPPGTYTEAFF
NA,TRBD2,16,TRBV5-1,TRBJ2-7,TGCGCCAGCAGCGCCGGGGCGGGGGTTCCCTCCTACGAGCAGTACTTC,CASSAGAGVPSYEQYF
many,TRBD2,18,TRBV5-1,TRBJ2-3,TGCGCCAGCAGCTTGAGGGGATCTAGCGGGAGAAGCACAGATACGCAGTATTTT,CASSLRGSSGRSTDTQYF
few,NA,13,TRBV29-1,TRBJ2-1,TGCAGCGTTATCAAGGGACCCTACAATGAGCAGTTCTTC,CSVIKGPYNEQFF
many,TRBD2,15,TRBV7-2,TRBJ2-7,TGTGCCAGCAGATCAAGCCGGGAGGCTAAGTACGAGCAGTACTTC,CASRSSREAKYEQYF
many,NA,15,TRBV28,TRBJ1-5,TGTGCCAGCATGAGGGGTCAGGGACGTAATCAGCCCCAGCATTTT,CASMRGQGRNQPQHF
many,TRBD2,15,TRBV7-3,TRBJ2-7,TGTGCCAGCAGCAAAGGTGCGGGAGTGGTCTACGAGCAGTACTTC,CASSKGAGVVYEQYF
NA,NA,15,TRBV20-1,TRBJ2-4,TGCAGTGCTAGAGAACAGGGAGTAGCCAAAAACATTCAGTACTTC,CSAREQGVAKNIQYF
many,NA,13,TRBV30,TRBJ1-1,TGTGCCTGGAGGACACCGCCGCACACTGAAGCTTTCTTT,CAWRTPPHTEAFF
many,TRBD1,19,TRBV7-2,TRBJ2-7,TGTGCCAGCAGCTTAGTGCCTCACTCGGGACAGGGGATGTACTACGAGCAGTACTTC,CASSLVPHSGQGMYYEQYF
many,NA,14,TRBV2,TRBJ1-2,TGTGCCAGCAGCCGCCAGACACCCAACTATGGCTACACCTTC,CASSRQTPNYGYTF
many,TRBD2,15,TRBV7-9,TRBJ2-5,TGTGCCAGCAGCTTAGGTCGGGAGGGCAGAGAGACCCAGTACTTC,CASSLGREGRETQYF
many,NA,15,TRBV11-2,TRBJ2-5,TGTGCCAGCAGCTTACAGGGGTCGAAGGAGGAGACCCAGTACTTC,CASSLQGSKEETQYF
NA,NA,15,TRBV6-1,TRBJ2-2,TGTGCCAGCAGTGAAGAAAGGCTCCCCACCGGGGAGCTGTTTTTT,CASSEERLPTGELFF
many,TRBD2,14,TRBV7-9,TRBJ2-2,TGTGCCAGCAGTATAGCGGGAGAGACCGGGGAGCTGTTTTTT,CASSIAGETGELFF
NA,TRBD1,13,TRBV5-1,TRBJ2-1,TGCGCCAGCAGCTTGGGAGGGGGCGGTGAGCAGTTCTTC,CASSLGGGGEQFF
few,TRBD2,17,TRBV4-1,TRBJ2-1,TGCGCCAGCAGCCAAACCCTAGCGGGAGTTCCAGCGAATGAGCAGTTCTTC,CASSQTLAGVPANEQFF
NA,TRBD1,14,TRBV10-1,TRBJ2-1,TGCGCCAGCAGTGAGTCGACAGGGGGGAATGAGCAGTTCTTC,CASSESTGGNEQFF
NA,NA,12,TRBV7-2,TRBJ1-1,TGTGCCAGCAGCTTAGGAGGCACTGAAACTTTCTTT,CASSLGGTETFF
few,TRBD1,17,TRBV10-2,TRBJ2-7,TGCGCCAGCAGTGACTTATTCGGACAGGGGATGCCCTACGAGCAGTACTTC,CASSDLFGQGMPYEQYF
many,NA,11,TRBV28,TRBJ2-5,TGTGCCAGCAGATCTCAAGAGACCCAGTACTTC,CASRSQETQYF
few,NA,14,TRBV7-2,TRBJ2-6,TGTGCCAGCAGCTCCTCGGACTGGGCCAACGTCCTGACTTTC,CASSSSDWANVLTF
few,NA,14,TRBV5-5,TRBJ1-4,TGTGCCAGCAGTCTTCAGCTGATGGAAGGAAAACTGTTTTTT,CASSLQLMEGKLFF
many,NA,14,TRBV3-1,TRBJ1-1,TGTGCCAGCAGCCAACGAGACAGGAACACTGAAGCTTTCTTT,CASSQRDRNTEAFF
few,NA,15,TRBV30,TRBJ2-7,TGTGCCTGGAGCCAAACGGGGACGGGAACCTACGAGCAGTACTTC,CAWSQTGTGTYEQYF
few,NA,15,TRBV28,TRBJ1-6,TGTGCCAGCAGTTTATTAGGCCAGATTAATTCACCCCTCCACTTT,CASSLLGQINSPLHF
many,NA,13,TRBV5-1,TRBJ1-4,TGCGCCAGCAGACGGGACCGCGATGAAAAACTGTTTTTT,CASRRDRDEKLFF
NA,NA,13,TRBV20-1,TRBJ2-5,TGCAGTGCCCCCGGTGTCACGGGGGAGACCCAGTACTTC,CSAPGVTGETQYF
NA,TRBD2,18,TRBV20-1,TRBJ2-1,TGCAGTGCACGACCTCGGACTAGCGGGAGGTGCGCCTACAATGAGCAGTTCTTC,CSARPRTSGRCAYNEQFF
few,NA,17,TRBV13,TRBJ2-2,TGTGCCAGCAGCTTAGGCCCCGGGCCCACAAGGACCGGGGAGCTGTTTTTT,CASSLGPGPTRTGELFF
NA,TRBD1,14,TRBV7-9,TRBJ1-1,TGTGCCAGCAGCCTGGAGGGGGCATTGTCGGAAGCTTTCTTT,CASSLEGALSEAFF
NA,NA,15,TRBV9,TRBJ1-2,TGTGCCAGCAGCGTAGGTCAGGGACCTAACTATGGCTACACCTTC,CASSVGQGPNYGYTF